Listed here are 32 T cell receptor beta chains from one sample, sequenced in a study of early T cells in non-severe SARS-CoV-2 infection. TCRdb reprocessed the 5' RACE reads via MiXCR and lists one record per CDR3 protein. In the table there are 100,000 to 130,000 distinct CDR3 sequences, roughly 12% of which are singletons. Sequenced sample: whole blood. The receptors were sampled from an adult who was a healthcare worker with PCR-confirmed SARS-CoV-2 infection or an uninfected control (not recorded which).

This clonotype was seen a few times. V gene TRBV28 combines with J gene TRBJ2-1; TRBD2 might be the D (5 bases). V was pared by 4 bases and J by 15 bases, with 13 bases between. The CDR3 has 11 residues. Germline V gene data show CDR1 as MDHEN and CDR2 as SYDVKM. CDR3 bases: TGTGCCAGCAGTTCACGACTTCGGGGGTTCTTC. Translated, it gives CASSSRLRGFF.

The chain has TRBV19 and TRBJ1-5, with a tentative D call TRBD1 (6 bases). The CDR3 consists of 15 residues. Trimming stripped 7 bases from V and 3 bases from J, with 16 bases between. The germline V gene encodes CDR1 LNHDA and CDR2 SQIVND (reference sequence). CDR3 amino acids: CASTDGQTFNQPQHF. CDR3 nucleotide sequence: TGTGCCAGTACTGATGGACAGACCTTCAATCAGCCCCAGCATTTT. The full variable domain, in which reference TRBV19 and TRBJ1-5 provide the parts outside the CDR3, is DGGITQSPKYLFRKEGQNVTLSCEQNLNHDAMYWYRQDPGQGLRLIYYSQIVNDFQKGDIAEGYSVSREKKESFPLTVTSAQKNPTAFYLCASTDGQTFNQPQHFGDGTRLSIL.

The chain is built from TRBV11-2 and TRBJ2-7; TRBD1 matches 7 bases. The CDR3 runs 16 residues. Germline-derived CDR1 and CDR2 are SGHAT and FQNNGV. Trimming removed 4 bases from V and 1 base from J; junction bases left unmatched: 10. The CDR3 loop reads CASSSRDRVGSYEQYF. Here the CDR3 DNA reads TGTGCCAGCAGCTCGAGAGACAGGGTTGGGTCCTACGAGCAGTACTTC. The whole variable domain, filled in from reference TRBV11-2 and TRBJ2-7, reads EAGVAQSPRYKIIEKRQSVAFWCNPISGHATLYWYQQILGQGPKLLIQFQNNGVVDDSQLPKDRFSAERLKGVDSTLKIQPAKLEDSAVYLCASSSRDRVGSYEQYFGPGTRLTVT.

The V and J genes are TRBV29-1 and TRBJ1-2; perhaps TRBD1 as D (6 bases). With 4 bases removed from V and 2 bases from J, the gap between germline ends came to 17 bases. Germline V gives CDR1 SQVTM, CDR2 ANQGSEA. CDR3 length: 15 amino acids. As DNA, the CDR3 is TGCAGCGTTGTAAATGGGGGCGCAGGGAACTATGGCTACACCTTC. This codes for CSVVNGGAGNYGYTF.

Only a few counts were recorded for this clonotype. V is TRBV30 and J is TRBJ2-7; D remains ambiguous. This CDR3 region has 13 residues. The germline V gene encodes CDR1 GTSNPN and CDR2 SVGIG (reference sequence). The V and J ends lost 0 bases and 2 bases respectively, with 8 bases between them. The CDR3: CAWSVKHPYEQYF. The CDR3 nucleotides read TGTGCCTGGAGTGTGAAGCATCCCTACGAGCAGTACTTC.

The table lists this clonotype with many counts. This chain connects TRBV16 to TRBJ1-4, with 8 bases aligning to TRBD1. Germline V CDR1 and CDR2: KGHSY, FQNENV. V trimming: 4 bases; J trimming: 8 bases; junction bases outside the gene matches: 9. CDR3 length: 15 amino acids. CDR3 protein: CASSLLRDRPEKLFF. The CDR3 region has the DNA TGTGCCAGCAGCCTCCTCCGGGACAGGCCAGAAAAACTGTTTTTT.

This clonotype was detected only a few times. The V call is TRBV28, the J call TRBJ1-5; maybe TRBD1 (6 bases). The CDR3 is 14 residues long. V shed 5 bases and J shed 2 bases, with 10 bases lying between them. CDR1 MDHEN and CDR2 SYDVKM come from the germline V gene. Here the CDR3 reads CASSRRQGNQPQHF. CDR3 nucleotides: TGTGCCAGCAGTCGTCGACAGGGCAATCAGCCCCAGCATTTT.

This clonotype was counted only a few times. The chain links TRBV27 to TRBJ2-7, with a tentative D call TRBD2 (7 bases). The CDR3 is made up of 16 amino acids. V shed 1 base and J shed 5 bases, with 18 bases lying between them. CDR1 MNHEY and CDR2 SMNVEV come from the germline V gene (reference sequence). This chain's CDR3 is CASSLWRGGGLDEQYF. The CDR3 nucleotides read TGTGCCAGCAGTTTATGGAGAGGGGGGGGGCTAGACGAGCAGTACTTC.

The chain employs TRBV10-3 and TRBJ2-3; 8 nucleotides agree with TRBD2. V lost 4 bases and J lost 5; bases outside the gene matches: 2. Germline V gene data show CDR1 as ENHRY and CDR2 as SYGVKD. The CDR3 consists of 13 residues. The CDR3 DNA reads TGTGCCATCAGTGTTGGGACTAGAGATACGCAGTATTTT. This codes for CAISVGTRDTQYF.

This clonotype was detected many times. The CDR3 loop is CASSLQGWGTEAFF. CDR3 sequence (DNA): TGTGCCAGCAGCTTACAGGGCTGGGGAACTGAAGCTTTCTTT. V is TRBV7-2 and J is TRBJ1-1; tentative D call: TRBD1 (5 bases). The CDR3 has 14 residues. CDR1 and CDR2 (germline): SGHTA, FQGNSA. V lost 2 bases to trimming and J lost 5 bases, with 12 bases between them.

This chain connects TRBV14 to TRBJ2-7; D call uncertain. V shed 1 base and J shed 0 bases, with 7 bases lying between them. The CDR3 has 14 residues. CDR1 and CDR2 (germline): SGHDN, FVKESK. The CDR3 region has the DNA TGTGCCAGCAGCCAAGCCCCGAACTCCTACGAGCAGTACTTC. As protein: CASSQAPNSYEQYF.

The chain has TRBV12-3 or TRBV12-4 and TRBJ2-7; 7 nucleotides align to TRBD2. V shed 2 bases, J shed 5 bases, and the junction held 9 bases outside the gene matches. CDR3 length equals 15 residues. The CDR3 DNA follows: TGTGCCAGCAGTTTAACTGAGCGGGAAGTCCACGAGCAGTACTTC. Protein: CASSLTEREVHEQYF.

This clonotype came up many times. The chain is built from TRBV10-3 and TRBJ2-1, with TRBD1 matching 9 bases. V gave up 9 bases and J gave up 9 bases; unmatched junction bases: 12. This CDR3 is 14 amino acids long. Germline V gene lookup returns CDR1 ENHRY and CDR2 SYGVKD. For the CDR3, the DNA is TGTGCCATACTCCGGGACAGGGATGTGGGTGAGCAGTTCTTC. Its translation: CAILRDRDVGEQFF.

J is TRBJ1-6 and V is TRBV30, with D unresolved. The germline V gene has CDR1 GTSNPN and CDR2 SVGIG (reference sequence). This CDR3 is built from 15 residues. The ends were cut back, 0 bases at V and 6 bases at J, with 12 bases in the middle. The CDR3 sequence is CAWSVLRRGNSPLHF. The CDR3, as DNA: TGTGCCTGGAGTGTATTGAGACGGGGTAATTCACCCCTCCACTTT. Using reference TRBV30 and TRBJ1-6 for the parts outside the CDR3, the full variable domain is SQTIHQWPATLVQPVGSPLSLECTVEGTSNPNLYWYRQAAGRGLQLLFYSVGIGQISSEVPQNLSASRPQDRQFILSSKKLLLSDSGFYLCAWSVLRRGNSPLHFGNGTRLTVT.

This clonotype has ten or more counts. The V call is TRBV12-3 or TRBV12-4, the J call TRBJ2-3, with TRBD2 as a possible D gene (5 bases). The CDR3 loop spans 14 amino acids. The V and J ends lost 6 bases and 1 base respectively, with 11 bases between them. The CDR3 loop reads CASSPIGGTDTQYF. For the CDR3, the DNA is TGTGCCAGCAGCCCCATCGGGGGCACAGATACGCAGTATTTT.

The chain links TRBV6-1 to TRBJ2-1; tentative D call: TRBD1 (7 bases). In germline, CDR1 is MNHNS, CDR2 SASEGT. The CDR3 is 13 residues long. Deletions cut 11 bases from V and 4 bases from J, with 15 bases between. The CDR3 DNA reads TGTGCCGCCAGGGGGGATACTTACAATGAGCAGTTCTTC. This encodes CAARGDTYNEQFF.

This clonotype was counted a few times. V and J are TRBV24-1 and TRBJ2-6; TRBD1 might be the D (5 bases). This CDR3 comprises 16 residues. Germline lookup yields CDR1 KGHDR and CDR2 SFDVKD. Between the trimmed V and J ends, which lost 3 bases and 4 bases, there was a span of 12 bases. The CDR3 region has the DNA TGTGCCACCAGTGATCCTGGGGCAGTCGGGGCCAACGTCCTGACTTTC. Translated: CATSDPGAVGANVLTF.

This clonotype was seen many times. The chain employs TRBV7-2 and TRBJ2-1; D is uncertain. There are 13 residues in the CDR3. The germline CDR1 and CDR2 sequences are SGHTA and FQGNSA. The germline V and J ends were trimmed by 1 base and 3 bases, with 4 bases remaining between them. The DNA for the CDR3 is TGTGCCAGCAGCTTAGACCTCTACAATGAGCAGTTCTTC. It is translated as CASSLDLYNEQFF.

This clonotype was counted many times. This rearrangement joins TRBV28 to TRBJ2-7; 7 bases match TRBD2. The germline gives CDR1 MDHEN, CDR2 SYDVKM. The CDR3 covers 14 residues. V shed 6 bases, J shed 3 bases, and the junction held 8 bases outside the gene matches. CDR3 region: CASRESGENYEQYF. CDR3 DNA: TGTGCCAGCAGAGAGAGCGGGGAAAACTACGAGCAGTACTTC.

This chain joins TRBV7-6 and TRBJ2-7; D remains unclear. Between the trimmed V and J ends, which lost 5 bases and 0 bases, there was a span of 8 bases. Per germline, CDR1 SGHVS and CDR2 FNYEAQ. This CDR3 comprises 13 residues. The CDR3 nucleotides are TGTGCCAGCAGCCACGACGTCTCCTACGAGCAGTACTTC. It yields the protein CASSHDVSYEQYF.

The chain links TRBV6-5 to TRBJ2-2, with a weak D call TRBD2 (5 bases). The CDR3 runs to 13 residues. CDR1 MNHEY and CDR2 SVGAGI come from the germline V gene. The V and J ends lost 9 bases and 2 bases respectively, with 10 bases between them. This chain's CDR3 is CASGRANTGELFF. CDR3 nucleotide sequence: TGTGCCAGTGGGCGGGCTAACACCGGGGAGCTGTTTTTT.

This clonotype has a handful of counts. The V gene is TRBV6-5, the J gene TRBJ2-7; possible D gene TRBD1, 6 bases. Trimming took 0 bases from V and 0 from J, leaving 12 bases between them. CDR3 length equals 16 residues. Per germline, CDR1 MNHEY and CDR2 SVGAGI. The CDR3 DNA reads as TGTGCCAGCAGTTACTCGACAGGCCGGAGCTCCTACGAGCAGTACTTC. Encoded protein: CASSYSTGRSSYEQYF.

This clonotype was observed many times. This sequence joins TRBV28 and TRBJ1-1, with D hard to call. This CDR3 comprises 13 residues. CDR1 and CDR2 from the germline V gene are MDHEN and SYDVKM. V lost 4 bases and J 1 base, leaving 7 bases between the germline ends. The DNA for the CDR3 is TGTGCCAGCAGTTCTCCCCCGAACACTGAAGCTTTCTTT. This codes for CASSSPPNTEAFF. Full variable domain (outside the CDR3, taken from reference TRBV28 and TRBJ1-1): DVKVTQSSRYLVKRTGEKVFLECVQDMDHENMFWYRQDPGLGLRLIYFSYDVKMKEKGDIPEGYSVSREKKERFSLILESASTNQTSMYLCASSSPPNTEAFFGQGTRLTVV.

This clonotype was found a few times. The rearrangement uses TRBV9 and TRBJ1-5; possibly TRBD1 for D (5 bases). The CDR3 covers 15 residues. Trimming stripped 3 bases from V and 0 bases from J, with 10 bases between. Germline V CDR1 and CDR2: SGDLS, YYNGEE. The DNA for the CDR3 is TGTGCCAGCAGCGCGCAGGGATATAGCAATCAGCCCCAGCATTTT. Translated: CASSAQGYSNQPQHF. Filled out from reference TRBV9 and TRBJ1-5, the complete variable domain reads DSGVTQTPKHLITATGQRVTLRCSPRSGDLSVYWYQQSLDQGLQFLIQYYNGEERAKGNILERFSAQQFPDLHSELNLSSLELGDSALYFCASSAQGYSNQPQHFGDGTRLSIL.

This clonotype was counted between two and nine times. The V and J genes are TRBV7-9 and TRBJ2-7; unclear D gene. V lost 6 bases to trimming and J lost 0 bases, with 15 bases between them. The CDR3 totals 15 residues. Per germline, CDR1 SEHNR and CDR2 FQNEAQ (reference sequence). The CDR3 nucleotides are TGTGCCAGCAGACGCCTGACTGATTCCTCCTACGAGCAGTACTTC. Amino acid sequence: CASRRLTDSSYEQYF.

This clonotype was counted only a few times. The CDR3 coding sequence is TGTGCCAGCGGAGGTAGCGGGGCCTACAATGAGCAGTTCTTC. Translating it yields CASGGSGAYNEQFF. This chain joins TRBV6-1 and TRBJ2-1, with 8 nucleotides matching TRBD2. CDR3 length: 14 residues. Germline V CDR1 and CDR2: MNHNS, SASEGT. The junction had 5 bases not matched to a gene; V was cut back by 8 bases and J by 2 bases.

The chain carries TRBV10-2 and TRBJ2-3; possibly TRBD1 or TRBD2 for D (5 bases each). The CDR3 consists of 15 residues. V was shortened by 2 bases and J by 3 bases, with 12 bases between the two germline ends. CDR1 WSHSY and CDR2 SAAADI come from the germline V gene. For the CDR3, the DNA is TGCGCCAGCAGTGAGGGGCCAGGGAGTACAGATACGCAGTATTTT. Its protein product is CASSEGPGSTDTQYF.

The chain links TRBV18 to TRBJ1-5; the D is unclear. CDR1 KGHSH and CDR2 LQKENI come from the germline V gene. The CDR3 is 15 amino acids. V lost 4 bases and J 7 bases, leaving 17 bases between the germline ends. This CDR3 reads CASSQTPDGRQPQHF. Written as DNA, the CDR3 is TGTGCCAGCTCACAAACCCCGGATGGGAGGCAGCCCCAGCATTTT.

The V and J genes are TRBV4-1 and TRBJ2-3; TRBD2 matches 9 bases. The CDR3 contains 15 residues. V trimming: 1 base; J trimming: 6 bases; junction bases outside the gene matches: 5. Germline assignment: CDR1 MGHRA and CDR2 YSYEKL. CDR3 protein: CASSQGDSGGDTQYF. The CDR3 bases are TGCGCCAGCAGCCAAGGGGACAGCGGGGGGGATACGCAGTATTTT.

V is TRBV9 and J is TRBJ2-7, with D maybe TRBD2 (6 bases). The CDR3 is made up of 15 amino acids. The germline V and J ends were trimmed by 4 bases and 3 bases, with 17 bases remaining between them. Germline V gives CDR1 SGDLS, CDR2 YYNGEE. For the CDR3, the DNA is TGTGCCAGCAGCTCGCGTCCCGGGACTTTCTACGAGCAGTACTTC. This sequence encodes CASSSRPGTFYEQYF. Filled out from reference TRBV9 and TRBJ2-7, the complete variable domain reads DSGVTQTPKHLITATGQRVTLRCSPRSGDLSVYWYQQSLDQGLQFLIQYYNGEERAKGNILERFSAQQFPDLHSELNLSSLELGDSALYFCASSSRPGTFYEQYFGPGTRLTVT.

This clonotype was seen more than once but under ten times. The chain carries TRBV11-2 and TRBJ2-7; D unresolved. Between the trimmed V and J ends, which lost 1 base and 2 bases, there was a span of 3 bases. Looked up from germline, CDR1 is SGHAT and CDR2 is FQNNGV. The CDR3 runs 12 residues. This CDR3 is CASSLAAYEQYF. The CDR3 DNA follows: TGTGCCAGCAGCTTAGCAGCCTACGAGCAGTACTTC.

There are a few counts of this clonotype. The chain joins TRBV9 to TRBJ1-1, with TRBD1 identical over 9 bases. The CDR3 is 14 amino acids. Germline-derived CDR1 and CDR2 are SGDLS and YYNGEE. V gave up 5 bases and J gave up 5 bases; unmatched junction bases: 7. The CDR3 here is CASSEQGAGTEAFF. In DNA, the CDR3 is TGTGCCAGCAGTGAACAGGGGGCAGGAACTGAAGCTTTCTTT.